The rows below give T cell receptor beta chains drawn from one sample of a study of T-cell reconstitution after alpha-beta-depleted transplantation in children. MiXCR, applied by TCRdb to the PCR reads, yields one record per CDR3 protein. The repertoire holds approximately 400,000 distinct CDR3 sequences, with roughly a tenth as singletons. The sample consisted of PBMCs from the stem cell graft donor, taken from the stem cell graft. The receptors stem from a human donor who donated a stem cell graft to a child with acute myeloid leukemia. The CDR3 runs from the conserved cysteine through the conserved F or W. The D gene is left open where the match is weak. Rows give clone size only sometimes, using once, few, many, or a class for an expanded clone.

CDR3aa: CASSRTSVGETQYF
CDR3nt: TGTGCCAGCAGCCGAACTAGCGTTGGGGAGACCCAGTACTTC
v_gene: TRBV11-2
abundance: few
j_gene: TRBJ2-5
d_gene: TRBD2

CDR3aa: CASRPSSPYGYTF
CDR3nt: TGTGCCAGCAGGCCCTCCTCCCCCTATGGCTACACCTTC
v_gene: TRBV12-3/TRBV12-4
abundance: once
j_gene: TRBJ1-2
d_gene: -

CDR3aa: CASSFGQFSDYTF
CDR3nt: TGTGCCAGCAGCTTCGGACAGTTTTCCGACTACACCTTC
v_gene: TRBV7-6
abundance: -
j_gene: TRBJ1-2
d_gene: -

CDR3aa: CSAYGTQETQYF
CDR3nt: TGCAGTGCGTATGGGACGCAAGAGACCCAGTACTTC
v_gene: TRBV20-1
abundance: few
j_gene: TRBJ2-5
d_gene: -

CDR3aa: CASSKVRRNYGYTF
CDR3nt: TGTGCCAGCAGCAAAGTGAGGAGAAACTATGGCTACACCTTC
v_gene: TRBV21-1
abundance: many
j_gene: TRBJ1-2
d_gene: -

CDR3aa: CASSPLAQGTDTQYF
CDR3nt: TGTGCCAGCTCACCGCTGGCGCAGGGGACAGATACGCAGTATTTT
v_gene: TRBV18
abundance: -
j_gene: TRBJ2-3
d_gene: -

CDR3aa: CSARRLAAYEQYF
CDR3nt: TGCAGTGCTCGAAGACTAGCCGCCTACGAGCAGTACTTC
v_gene: TRBV20-1
abundance: few
j_gene: TRBJ2-7
d_gene: TRBD2

CDR3aa: CASSYPGSTTGELFF
CDR3nt: TGTGCCAGCAGTTACCCCGGGTCCACCACCGGGGAGCTGTTTTTT
v_gene: TRBV6-5
abundance: few
j_gene: TRBJ2-2
d_gene: -

CDR3aa: CASSLGQGKSTQYF
CDR3nt: TGTGCCAGCAGTTTAGGGCAGGGCAAGAGTACCCAGTACTTC
v_gene: TRBV12-3/TRBV12-4
abundance: -
j_gene: TRBJ2-5
d_gene: -

CDR3aa: CSASSPTGVNLPQHF
CDR3nt: TGCAGTGCTAGCAGTCCTACAGGGGTAAACCTACCCCAGCATTTT
v_gene: TRBV20-1
abundance: -
j_gene: TRBJ1-5
d_gene: TRBD1

CDR3aa: CASSQDEGHNEQFF
CDR3nt: TGTGCCAGCAGCCAAGATGAGGGTCACAATGAGCAGTTCTTC
v_gene: TRBV3-1
abundance: -
j_gene: TRBJ2-1
d_gene: -

CDR3aa: CASSPSREGKETQYF
CDR3nt: TGTGCCAGCTCACCTTCCCGGGAAGGAAAAGAGACCCAGTACTTC
v_gene: TRBV18
abundance: -
j_gene: TRBJ2-5
d_gene: -

CDR3aa: CASSNAGTEYEQYF
CDR3nt: TGCGCCAGCAGCAACGCCGGGACAGAATACGAGCAGTACTTC
v_gene: TRBV5-1
abundance: many
j_gene: TRBJ2-7
d_gene: TRBD1

CDR3aa: CASSSSFGGPWETQYF
CDR3nt: TGTGCCAGCAGTTCCTCCTTCGGGGGCCCTTGGGAGACCCAGTACTTC
v_gene: TRBV12-3/TRBV12-4
abundance: -
j_gene: TRBJ2-5
d_gene: -

CDR3aa: CASSLDLGTGNKPLHF
CDR3nt: TGTGCCAGCAGCTTAGATTTGGGGACAGGGAATAAACCCCTCCACTTT
v_gene: TRBV7-8
abundance: -
j_gene: TRBJ1-6
d_gene: TRBD1

CDR3aa: CATTQTNTEAFF
CDR3nt: TGTGCCACCACACAAACGAACACTGAAGCTTTCTTT
v_gene: TRBV10-3
abundance: many
j_gene: TRBJ1-1
d_gene: -

CDR3aa: CASSTQGPHIQYF
CDR3nt: TGTGCCAGTAGTACCCAGGGTCCCCACATTCAGTACTTC
v_gene: TRBV19
abundance: few
j_gene: TRBJ2-4
d_gene: -

CDR3aa: CASSSDYHYNEQFF
CDR3nt: TGTGCCAGCAGCTCGGACTACCATTACAATGAGCAGTTCTTC
v_gene: TRBV7-2
abundance: -
j_gene: TRBJ2-1
d_gene: -

CDR3aa: CASSLASIDADTQYF
CDR3nt: TGTGCCAGCAGCTTAGCCTCAATCGACGCAGATACGCAGTATTTT
v_gene: TRBV11-2
abundance: many
j_gene: TRBJ2-3
d_gene: -

CDR3aa: CASSLSSSGYSYNEQFF
CDR3nt: TGTGCCAGCAGTTTATCAAGTAGCGGGTACTCCTACAATGAGCAGTTCTTC
v_gene: TRBV27
abundance: -
j_gene: TRBJ2-1
d_gene: TRBD2

CDR3aa: CASSFSGTGTTGELFF
CDR3nt: TGTGCCAGCAGCTTTTCCGGGACAGGGACCACCGGGGAGCTGTTTTTT
v_gene: TRBV9
abundance: -
j_gene: TRBJ2-2
d_gene: TRBD1

CDR3aa: CASSISPDRTNTQYF
CDR3nt: TGTGCCAGCAGTATATCCCCCGACAGGACTAATACGCAGTATTTT
v_gene: TRBV6-1
abundance: few
j_gene: TRBJ2-3
d_gene: -

CDR3aa: CSVSMRGAPDTEAFF
CDR3nt: TGCAGCGTTTCCATGAGAGGGGCGCCGGACACTGAAGCTTTCTTT
v_gene: TRBV29-1
abundance: few
j_gene: TRBJ1-1
d_gene: -

CDR3aa: CASSKNRGTLGTEAFF
CDR3nt: TGTGCCAGCAGCAAAAATAGGGGGACCTTGGGCACTGAAGCTTTCTTT
v_gene: TRBV21-1
abundance: few
j_gene: TRBJ1-1
d_gene: -

CDR3aa: CASSLLGAGNIQYF
CDR3nt: TGTGCCAGCAGTTTACTAGGGGCCGGAAACATTCAGTACTTC
v_gene: TRBV28
abundance: many
j_gene: TRBJ2-4
d_gene: -

CDR3aa: CASSEAAGTDTQYF
CDR3nt: TGTGCCAGCAGTGAAGCGGCCGGCACAGATACGCAGTATTTT
v_gene: TRBV2
abundance: -
j_gene: TRBJ2-3
d_gene: -

CDR3aa: CASLVWGHPQETQYF
CDR3nt: TGTGCCAGCCTCGTTTGGGGACATCCCCAAGAGACCCAGTACTTC
v_gene: TRBV7-8
abundance: -
j_gene: TRBJ2-5
d_gene: -

CDR3aa: CASSPTLGTSSYNEQFF
CDR3nt: TGTGCCAGCTCACCAACCCTGGGGACGAGCTCCTACAATGAGCAGTTCTTC
v_gene: TRBV18
abundance: few
j_gene: TRBJ2-1
d_gene: -

CDR3aa: CASSLGSGGYRLNEQFF
CDR3nt: TGTGCCAGCAGCTTAGGTAGCGGGGGGTACCGTTTGAATGAGCAGTTCTTC
v_gene: TRBV11-2
abundance: -
j_gene: TRBJ2-1
d_gene: TRBD2

CDR3aa: CSAGPDTTAEQYF
CDR3nt: TGCAGTGCTGGGCCCGACACAACGGCTGAGCAGTACTTC
v_gene: TRBV20-1
abundance: -
j_gene: TRBJ2-7
d_gene: -